The sequence of this T cell receptor (beta chain) was determined in a study of T cells in localized non-small cell lung cancer. Repertoires were generated with immunoSEQ multiplex PCR, while TCRdb's copy carries only in-frame clones and drops some. The table has about 45,000 clones, under 90% seen once. The input for sequencing was peripheral blood mononuclear cells, taken before any cancer treatment. The receptor's source is a man between 40 and 70 years old with stage III lung adenocarcinoma.

For the CDR3, the DNA is TGTGCCAGCAGCGACGGAGTCCGCACCGGGGAGCTGTTTTTT. Translating it yields CASSDGVRTGELFF. The rearrangement joins TRBV11-3 to TRBJ2-2; no clear D. Per germline, CDR1 SGHNT and CDR2 YENEEA. V dropped 5 bases and J dropped 4 bases, with 11 bases sitting between them. The CDR3 has 14 residues.